This TCR beta chain emerged from a study of OX40 agonist ivuxolimab in advanced cancers. The overall study: Prior anti-PD-1, anti-PD-L1 or anti-CTLA-4 therapy was allowed; about 39% had some. Study-level points and caveats: Fewer expanded clones were found on average in CD4+ than in CD8+ T cells.

A word on this clone: Its target is not known.

Anyone with autoimmune disease history or systemic immunosuppression was excluded. At baseline, cycle 4 day 1, and cycle 7 day 1, blood was sampled. Trimming removed 5 bases from V and 9 bases from J, with 17 bases in between. Germline values: CDR1 SQVTM, CDR2 ANQGSEA. There are 13 residues in the CDR3. The repertoire was sequenced with immunoSEQ multiplex PCR; TCRdb's copy has only in-frame clones and lacks some. The repertoire has approximately 40,000 clones, around 88% of them found once; the top ten carry roughly 25%. This receptor was identified in an adult with an advanced solid tumor such as melanoma, head and neck, liver or kidney cancer. The source was CD4+ or CD8+ T cells sorted from blood, collected in a trial of the OX40 agonist ivuxolimab. V is TRBV29-1 and J is TRBJ2-1, with unresolved D. CDR3 coding DNA: TGCAGCGTTTTTCCGGGTCCTTGGGGTGAGCAGTTCTTC. It yields the protein CSVFPGPWGEQFF.